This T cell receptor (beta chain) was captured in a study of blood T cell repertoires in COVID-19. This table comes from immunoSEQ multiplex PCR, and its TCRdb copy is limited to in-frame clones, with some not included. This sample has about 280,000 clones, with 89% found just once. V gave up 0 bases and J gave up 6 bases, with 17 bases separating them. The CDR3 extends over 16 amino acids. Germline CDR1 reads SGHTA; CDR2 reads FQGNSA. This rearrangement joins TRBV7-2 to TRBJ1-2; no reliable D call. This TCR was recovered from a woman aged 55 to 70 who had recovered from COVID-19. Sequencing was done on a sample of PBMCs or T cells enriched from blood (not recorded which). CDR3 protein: CASSLALSGSLDGYTF. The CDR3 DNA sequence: TGTGCCAGCAGCTTAGCGCTTTCCGGGAGTCTGGATGGCTACACCTTC. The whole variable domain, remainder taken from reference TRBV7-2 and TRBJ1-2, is GAGVSQSPSNKVTEKGKDVELRCDPISGHTALYWYRQSLGQGLEFLIYFQGNSAPDKSGLPSDRFSAERTGGSVSTLTIQRTQQEDSAVYLCASSLALSGSLDGYTFGSGTRLTVV.